The 9 T cell receptor beta chains below all came from one sample that was sequenced in a study of blood T cell repertoires in COVID-19. Profiling relied on immunoSEQ multiplex PCR, and the TCRdb table lists in-frame clones only, not all of them. This sample has some 72,000 clones, with roughly 86% found just once. The sequencing input was peripheral blood. The receptors stem from a man between 45 and 60 years old with active or convalescent COVID-19.

The chain joins TRBV7-9 to TRBJ1-4; unclear D gene. V was pared by 5 bases and J by 6 bases, with 13 bases between. Germline CDR1 reads SEHNR; CDR2 reads FQNEAQ (reference sequence). The CDR3 has 14 amino acids. CDR3: CASSRFDGDEKLFF. The CDR3 coding sequence is TGTGCCAGCAGCCGTTTTGACGGAGATGAAAAACTGTTTTTT.

V is TRBV6-2 or TRBV6-3 and J is TRBJ2-5; 14 bases are a match to TRBD2. The CDR3 is 16 amino acids. In germline, CDR1 is MNHEY, CDR2 SVGEGT. The V segment lost 4 bases and the J segment 4 bases; nucleotides outside the gene matches: 5. The CDR3 protein is CASSSTSGGAGETQYF. CDR3 nucleotides: TGTGCCAGCAGTTCGACTAGCGGGGGGGCCGGAGAGACCCAGTACTTC.

The rearrangement uses TRBV10-3 and TRBJ2-3, with TRBD2 matching over 10 bases. CDR1 is ENHRY, CDR2 SYGVKD, per germline. The CDR3 extends over 13 amino acids. Trimming cost V 7 bases and J 8 bases; bases outside gene matches: 6. CDR3: CAIKAGGRSTQYF. The CDR3 region has the DNA TGTGCCATCAAAGCGGGGGGGCGAAGTACGCAGTATTTT.

This sequence joins TRBV18 and TRBJ1-1; D gene uncertain. The germline gives CDR1 KGHSH, CDR2 LQKENI. Deletions cut 3 bases from V and 1 base from J, with 9 bases between. This CDR3 region has 14 residues. For the CDR3, the DNA is TGTGCCAGCTCACCTACTATAAGGAACACTGAAGCTTTCTTT. As protein: CASSPTIRNTEAFF. The full variable domain, completed using reference TRBV18 and TRBJ1-1, is NAGVMQNPRHLVRRRGQEARLRCSPMKGHSHVYWYRQLPEEGLKFMVYLQKENIIDESGMPKERFSAEFPKEGPSILRIQQVVRGDSAAYFCASSPTIRNTEAFFGQGTRLTVV.

This chain connects TRBV30 to TRBJ1-5; 8 bases fit TRBD1. Germline trimming cut 2 bases from V and 5 bases from J; bases unmatched to any gene: 11. In germline, CDR1 is GTSNPN, CDR2 SVGIG (reference sequence). The CDR3 contains 16 residues. CDR3 loop: CAWSKTGVSADQPQHF. CDR3 coding DNA: TGTGCCTGGAGTAAGACAGGGGTTAGCGCCGATCAGCCCCAGCATTTT. The complete variable domain, with remaining parts taken from reference TRBV30 and TRBJ1-5, reads SQTIHQWPATLVQPVGSPLSLECTVEGTSNPNLYWYRQAAGRGLQLLFYSVGIGQISSEVPQNLSASRPQDRQFILSSKKLLLSDSGFYLCAWSKTGVSADQPQHFGDGTRLSIL.

As DNA, the CDR3 is TGTGCCAGCAGTGAATGGGGACAGAACTCTGGAAACACCATATATTTT. Its protein is CASSEWGQNSGNTIYF. The chain is built from TRBV6-1 and TRBJ1-3; the match to TRBD1 covers 7 bases. Trimming removed 2 bases from V and 0 bases from J; junction bases left unmatched: 4. The CDR3 extends over 16 amino acids. Germline loops: CDR1 MNHNS, CDR2 SASEGT.

This chain uses TRBV11-2 with TRBJ1-6, with a tentative D call TRBD1 (5 bases). The CDR3 spans 15 residues. The germline V and J ends were trimmed by 2 bases and 9 bases, with 14 bases remaining between them. From germline, CDR1 is SGHAT and CDR2 FQNNGV. For the CDR3, the DNA is TGTGCCAGCAGCTTACCAGTAATAAGGGGTTCACCCCTCCACTTT. It codes for CASSLPVIRGSPLHF. Drawing the rest from reference TRBV11-2 and TRBJ1-6, the complete variable domain is EAGVAQSPRYKIIEKRQSVAFWCNPISGHATLYWYQQILGQGPKLLIQFQNNGVVDDSQLPKDRFSAERLKGVDSTLKIQPAKLEDSAVYLCASSLPVIRGSPLHFGNGTRLTVT.

V and J are TRBV19 and TRBJ2-1, with D maybe TRBD1 (6 bases). V lost 6 bases, J lost 0 bases, and 15 bases lay in between. This CDR3 spans 16 amino acids. Germline V gives CDR1 LNHDA, CDR2 SQIVND (reference sequence). In DNA form, the CDR3 reads TGTGCCAGTAGGTCACCGTACAGGGACTCCTACAATGAGCAGTTCTTC. Protein: CASRSPYRDSYNEQFF.

This chain links TRBV5-1 with TRBJ1-4, with D uncertain. V gave up 0 bases and J gave up 4 bases, with 10 bases separating them. The CDR3 is 15 residues long. CDR1 and CDR2 from the germline V gene are SGHRS and YFSETQ. Written as DNA, the CDR3 is TGCGCCAGCAGCTTGGGTCTTCAGAATAATGAAAAACTGTTTTTT. It translates to CASSLGLQNNEKLFF.